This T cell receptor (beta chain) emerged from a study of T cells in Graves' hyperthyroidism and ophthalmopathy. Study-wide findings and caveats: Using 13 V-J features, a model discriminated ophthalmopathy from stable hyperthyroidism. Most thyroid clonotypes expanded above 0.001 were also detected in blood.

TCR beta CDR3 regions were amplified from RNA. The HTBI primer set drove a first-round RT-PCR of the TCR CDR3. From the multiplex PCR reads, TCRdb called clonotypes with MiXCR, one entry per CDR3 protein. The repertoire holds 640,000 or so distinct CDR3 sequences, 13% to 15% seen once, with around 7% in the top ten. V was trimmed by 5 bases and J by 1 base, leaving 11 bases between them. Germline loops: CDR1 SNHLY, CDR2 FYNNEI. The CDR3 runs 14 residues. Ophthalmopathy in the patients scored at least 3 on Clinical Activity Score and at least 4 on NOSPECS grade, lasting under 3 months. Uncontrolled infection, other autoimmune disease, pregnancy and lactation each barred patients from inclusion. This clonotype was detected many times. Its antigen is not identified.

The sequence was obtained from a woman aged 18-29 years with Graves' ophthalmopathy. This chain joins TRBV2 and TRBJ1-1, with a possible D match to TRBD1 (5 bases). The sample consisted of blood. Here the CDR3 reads CASSPLGGNTEAFF. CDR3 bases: TGTGCCAGCAGTCCCTTGGGGGGGAACACTGAAGCTTTCTTT.